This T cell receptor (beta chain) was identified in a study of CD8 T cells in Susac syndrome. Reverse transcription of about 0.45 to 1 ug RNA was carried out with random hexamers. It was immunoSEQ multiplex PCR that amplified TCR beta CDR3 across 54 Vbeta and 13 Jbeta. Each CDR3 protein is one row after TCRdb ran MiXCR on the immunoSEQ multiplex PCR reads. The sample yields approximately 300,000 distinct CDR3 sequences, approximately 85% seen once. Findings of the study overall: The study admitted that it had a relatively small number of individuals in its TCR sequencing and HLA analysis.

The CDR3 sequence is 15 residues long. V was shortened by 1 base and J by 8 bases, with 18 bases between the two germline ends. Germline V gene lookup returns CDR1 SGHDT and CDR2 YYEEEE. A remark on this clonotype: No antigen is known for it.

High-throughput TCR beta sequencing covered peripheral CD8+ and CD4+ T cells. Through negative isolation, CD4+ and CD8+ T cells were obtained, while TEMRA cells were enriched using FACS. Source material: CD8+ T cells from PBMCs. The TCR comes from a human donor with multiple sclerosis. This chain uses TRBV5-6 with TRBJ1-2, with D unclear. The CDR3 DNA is TGTGCCAGCAGCTTGAAAGAAAGCGTGATTGGGGGCTACACCTTC. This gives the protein CASSLKESVIGGYTF.